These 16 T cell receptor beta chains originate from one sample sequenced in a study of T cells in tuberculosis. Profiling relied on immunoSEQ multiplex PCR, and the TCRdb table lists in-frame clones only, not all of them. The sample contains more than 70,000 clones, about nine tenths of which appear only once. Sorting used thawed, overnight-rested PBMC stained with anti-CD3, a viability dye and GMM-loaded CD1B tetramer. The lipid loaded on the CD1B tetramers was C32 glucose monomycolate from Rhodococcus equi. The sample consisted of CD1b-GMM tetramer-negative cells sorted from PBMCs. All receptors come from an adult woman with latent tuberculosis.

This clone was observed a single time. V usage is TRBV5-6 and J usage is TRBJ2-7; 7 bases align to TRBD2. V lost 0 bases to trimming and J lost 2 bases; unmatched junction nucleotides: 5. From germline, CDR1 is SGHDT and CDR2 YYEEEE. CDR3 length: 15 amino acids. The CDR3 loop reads CASSLDPGLPYEQYF. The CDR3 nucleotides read TGTGCCAGCAGCTTGGATCCGGGACTACCCTACGAGCAGTACTTC.

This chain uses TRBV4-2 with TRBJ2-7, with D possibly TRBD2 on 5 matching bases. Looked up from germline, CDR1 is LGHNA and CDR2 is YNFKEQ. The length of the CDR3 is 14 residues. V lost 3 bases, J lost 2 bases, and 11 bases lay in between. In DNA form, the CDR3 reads TGTGCCAGCAGCCACGGGGTTAGAACCTACGAGCAGTACTTC. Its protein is CASSHGVRTYEQYF.

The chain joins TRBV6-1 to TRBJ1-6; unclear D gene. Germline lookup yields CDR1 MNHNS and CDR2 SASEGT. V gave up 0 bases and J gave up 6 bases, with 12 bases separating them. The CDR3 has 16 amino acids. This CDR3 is CASSEARVSLNSPLHF. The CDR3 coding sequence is TGTGCCAGCAGTGAAGCGCGGGTCAGCCTTAATTCACCCCTCCACTTT.

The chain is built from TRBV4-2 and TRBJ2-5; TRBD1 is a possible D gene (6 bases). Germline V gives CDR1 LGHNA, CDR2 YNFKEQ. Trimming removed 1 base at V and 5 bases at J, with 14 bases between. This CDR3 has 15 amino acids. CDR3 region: CASSQVTGSGETQYF. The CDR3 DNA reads TGTGCCAGCAGCCAAGTAACAGGGAGCGGTGAGACCCAGTACTTC.

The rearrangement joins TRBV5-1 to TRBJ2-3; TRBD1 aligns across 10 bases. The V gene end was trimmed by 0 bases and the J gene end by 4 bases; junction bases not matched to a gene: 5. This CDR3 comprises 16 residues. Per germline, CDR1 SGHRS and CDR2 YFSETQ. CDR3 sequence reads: CASSLGGTGASDTQYF. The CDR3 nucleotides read TGCGCCAGCAGCTTGGGCGGGACAGGGGCATCAGATACGCAGTATTTT.

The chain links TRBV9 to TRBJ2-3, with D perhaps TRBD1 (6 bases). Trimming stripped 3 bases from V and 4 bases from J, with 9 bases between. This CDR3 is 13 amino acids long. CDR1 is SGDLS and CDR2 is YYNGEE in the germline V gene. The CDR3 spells CASSANRADTQYF. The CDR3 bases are TGTGCCAGCAGCGCCAACAGGGCAGATACGCAGTATTTT.

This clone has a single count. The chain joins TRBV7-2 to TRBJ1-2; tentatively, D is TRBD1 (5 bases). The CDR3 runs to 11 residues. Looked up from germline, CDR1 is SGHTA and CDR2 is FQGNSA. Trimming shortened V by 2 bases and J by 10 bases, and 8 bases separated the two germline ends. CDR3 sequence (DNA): TGTGCCAGCAGCTTACTGGGGCCCTACACCTTC. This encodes CASSLLGPYTF.

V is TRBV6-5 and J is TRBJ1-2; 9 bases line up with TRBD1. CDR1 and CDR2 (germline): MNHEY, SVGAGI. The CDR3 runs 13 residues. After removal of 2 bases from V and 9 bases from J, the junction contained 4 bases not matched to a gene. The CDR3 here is CASSYGQGTSYTF. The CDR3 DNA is TGTGCCAGCAGTTACGGACAGGGGACGAGCTACACCTTC.

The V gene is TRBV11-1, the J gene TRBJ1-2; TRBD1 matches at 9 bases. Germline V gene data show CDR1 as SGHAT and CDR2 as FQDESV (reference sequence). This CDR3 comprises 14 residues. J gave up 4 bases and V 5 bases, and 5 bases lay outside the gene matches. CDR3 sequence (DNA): TGTGCCAGCAGCCGAGAGACAGGGGGCTATGGCTACACCTTC. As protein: CASSRETGGYGYTF.

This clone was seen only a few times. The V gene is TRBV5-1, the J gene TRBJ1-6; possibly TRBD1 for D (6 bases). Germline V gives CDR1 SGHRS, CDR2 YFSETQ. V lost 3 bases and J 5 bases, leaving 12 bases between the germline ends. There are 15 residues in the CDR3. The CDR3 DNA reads TGCGCCAGCAGCTCACGGGACACCAATAATTCACCCCTCCACTTT. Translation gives CASSSRDTNNSPLHF.

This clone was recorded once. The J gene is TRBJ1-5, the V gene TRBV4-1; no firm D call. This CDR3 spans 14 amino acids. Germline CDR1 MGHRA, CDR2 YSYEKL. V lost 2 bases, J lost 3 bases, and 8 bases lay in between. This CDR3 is CASSQRADNQPQHF. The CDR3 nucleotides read TGCGCCAGCAGCCAAAGAGCGGACAATCAGCCCCAGCATTTT.

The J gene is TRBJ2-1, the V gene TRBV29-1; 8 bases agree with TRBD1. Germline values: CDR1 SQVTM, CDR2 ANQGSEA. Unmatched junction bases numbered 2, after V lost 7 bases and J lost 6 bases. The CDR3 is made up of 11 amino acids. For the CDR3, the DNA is TGCAGCGCGACAGGGGTCAATGAGCAGTTCTTC. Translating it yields CSATGVNEQFF.

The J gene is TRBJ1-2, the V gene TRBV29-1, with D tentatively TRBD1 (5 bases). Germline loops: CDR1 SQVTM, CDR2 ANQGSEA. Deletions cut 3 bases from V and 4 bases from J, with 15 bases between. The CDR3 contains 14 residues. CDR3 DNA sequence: TGCAGCGTTGAGTCGGGACGGGGGGGCTATGGCTACACCTTC. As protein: CSVESGRGGYGYTF.

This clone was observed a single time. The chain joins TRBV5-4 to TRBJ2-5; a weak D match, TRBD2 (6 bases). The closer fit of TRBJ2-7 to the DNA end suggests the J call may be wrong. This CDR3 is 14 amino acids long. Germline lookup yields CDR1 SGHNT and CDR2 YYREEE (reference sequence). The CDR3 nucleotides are TGTGCCAGCAGCTTGGGCGGGGCCGGGTACGAGCAGTACTTC. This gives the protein CASSLGGAGYEQYF.

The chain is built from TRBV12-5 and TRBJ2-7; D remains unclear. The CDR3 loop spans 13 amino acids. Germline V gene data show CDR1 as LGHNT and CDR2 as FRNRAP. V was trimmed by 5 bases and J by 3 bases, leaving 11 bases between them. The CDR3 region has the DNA TGTGCTAGTGGTATAAGACTGTTCTACGAGCAGTACTTC. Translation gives CASGIRLFYEQYF.

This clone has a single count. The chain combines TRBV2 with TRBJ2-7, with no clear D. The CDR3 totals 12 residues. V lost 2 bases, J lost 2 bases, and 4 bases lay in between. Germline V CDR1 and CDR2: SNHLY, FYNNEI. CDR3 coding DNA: TGTGCCAGCAGTGAACAAACCTACGAGCAGTACTTC. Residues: CASSEQTYEQYF.